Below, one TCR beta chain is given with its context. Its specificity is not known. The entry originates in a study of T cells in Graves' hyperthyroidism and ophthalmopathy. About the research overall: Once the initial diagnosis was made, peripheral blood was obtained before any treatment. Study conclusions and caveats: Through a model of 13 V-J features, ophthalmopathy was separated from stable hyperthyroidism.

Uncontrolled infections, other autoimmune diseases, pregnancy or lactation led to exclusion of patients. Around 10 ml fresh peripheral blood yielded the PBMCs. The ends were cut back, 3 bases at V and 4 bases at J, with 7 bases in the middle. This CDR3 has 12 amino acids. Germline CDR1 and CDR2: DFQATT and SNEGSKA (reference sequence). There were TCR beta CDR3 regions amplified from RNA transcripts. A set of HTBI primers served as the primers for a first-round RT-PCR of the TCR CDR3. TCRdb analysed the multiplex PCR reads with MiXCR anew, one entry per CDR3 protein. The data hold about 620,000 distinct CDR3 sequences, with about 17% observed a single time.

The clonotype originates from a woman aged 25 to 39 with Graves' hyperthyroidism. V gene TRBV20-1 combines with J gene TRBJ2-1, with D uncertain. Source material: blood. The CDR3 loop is CSASSPYNEQFF. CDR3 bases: TGCAGTGCTAGTAGTCCGTACAATGAGCAGTTCTTC.